Sequencing of this T cell receptor beta chain was carried out in a study of blood T cell repertoires in COVID-19. Overall study: COVID-19 samples from acute and convalescent phases originated in the United States, Italy and Spain. From T cells, B-cell-depleted T cells, or PBMCs came the material, which was cDNA or gDNA.

From germline, CDR1 is MRHNA and CDR2 SNTAGT. Losses at the gene ends were 0 bases for V and 8 bases for J; bases not matched to a gene: 7. The CDR3 sequence is 16 residues long. In the original processing: From reference gene primer amplification, estimates of nucleated cell counts were derived. Clones were read by immunoSEQ multiplex PCR, and TCRdb kept only the in-frame ones, dropping some. Clone size and V and J calls were adopted from that table, with D and trimming inferred from the DNA. This table holds over 150,000 clones, approximately 87% found once. The sequenced sample consisted of peripheral blood. The receptor was derived from a young woman who had recovered from COVID-19. The chain joins TRBV6-4 to TRBJ1-4; 9 nucleotides align to TRBD1. CDR3 region: CASSDSTGTGREKLFF. In DNA, the CDR3 is TGTGCCAGCAGTGACTCCACGGGGACAGGGCGGGAAAAACTGTTTTTT.